A single sample is the source of the 15 T cell receptor beta chains below, sequenced in a study of shared clonotypes between healthy human individuals. Repertoires were generated with immunoSEQ multiplex PCR, while TCRdb's copy carries only in-frame clones and drops some. The repertoire consists of about 2.4 million clones, with approximately 93% occurring once and the leading ten covering approximately 0.35%. Sequencing was done on a sample of naive CD4+ T cells from PBMCs. Subset described: CD45RA+ positively selected. The receptors shown here come from a man aged 18 to 29 in good health. Some clones in this sample may be carry-over from other donors' samples.

For this clone: This sample also contains other DNA sequences that code for the same CDR3. This chain uses TRBV29-1 with TRBJ2-3; D is unclear. The CDR3 contains 13 residues. Germline CDR1 and CDR2: SQVTM and ANQGSEA. The germline V and J ends were trimmed by 4 bases and 0 bases, with 8 bases remaining between them. The CDR3 sequence is CSVGGRSTDTQYF. In DNA form, the CDR3 reads TGCAGCGTTGGAGGCAGAAGCACAGATACGCAGTATTTT.

V is TRBV5-4 and J is TRBJ2-2, with unresolved D. The CDR3 runs 12 residues. Germline V gene data show CDR1 as SGHNT and CDR2 as YYREEE (reference sequence). The V end lost 4 bases, the J end lost 4 bases, and 5 bases lay between the germline ends. The CDR3 bases are TGTGCCAGCAGCATGCCCACCGGGGAGCTGTTTTTT. Amino acids: CASSMPTGELFF.

This sequence joins TRBV28 and TRBJ1-2; 9 bases align to TRBD1. The CDR3 loop spans 16 amino acids. Germline lookup yields CDR1 MDHEN and CDR2 SYDVKM. Trimming removed 2 bases from V and 5 bases from J; junction bases left unmatched: 9. Written as DNA, the CDR3 is TGTGCCAGCAGTTTACCCCTAGGGACAGGGTCATATGGCTACACCTTC. Encoded protein: CASSLPLGTGSYGYTF.

The CDR3 spells CASSRRTASTDTQYF. The CDR3 DNA is TGTGCCAGTAGTAGGAGGACCGCTAGCACAGATACGCAGTATTTT. The chain is built from TRBV19 and TRBJ2-3, with D maybe TRBD2 (5 bases). The CDR3 is made up of 15 amino acids. Trimming removed 4 bases at V and 0 bases at J, with 11 bases between. CDR1 and CDR2 from the germline V gene are LNHDA and SQIVND (reference sequence).

This chain joins TRBV11-2 and TRBJ2-7; D gene unclear. CDR1 and CDR2 (germline): SGHAT, FQNNGV. CDR3 length equals 13 residues. V gave up 4 bases and J gave up 3 bases, with 10 bases separating them. The CDR3 spells CASSSITVYEQYF. CDR3 in DNA: TGTGCCAGCAGCTCCATTACGGTCTACGAGCAGTACTTC.

This clone came up once. The chain joins TRBV28 to TRBJ1-2; D possibly corresponds to TRBD1 (5 bases). Germline V gene data show CDR1 as MDHEN and CDR2 as SYDVKM. V gave up 3 bases and J gave up 3 bases, with 11 bases separating them. The CDR3 length is 14 residues. CDR3 amino acids: CASSFRQTYYGYTF. The CDR3 DNA is TGTGCCAGCAGTTTTAGACAGACCTACTATGGCTACACCTTC.

The chain couples TRBV2 to TRBJ1-2; D not certain. The ends were cut back, 4 bases at V and 4 bases at J, with 13 bases in the middle. Germline CDR1 SNHLY, CDR2 FYNNEI. The CDR3 is made up of 14 amino acids. CDR3 sequence reads: CASSGTYRLYGYTF. CDR3 nucleotide sequence: TGTGCCAGCAGTGGGACGTACCGGCTCTATGGCTACACCTTC.

The J gene is TRBJ2-5, the V gene TRBV9; 8 bases line up with TRBD2. The V segment lost 4 bases and the J segment 1 base; nucleotides outside the gene matches: 6. The CDR3 contains 15 residues. The germline gives CDR1 SGDLS, CDR2 YYNGEE. DNA of the CDR3: TGTGCCAGCAGCCCACCACGGGGGGGCCAAGAGACCCAGTACTTC. This sequence encodes CASSPPRGGQETQYF.

The chain recombines TRBV27 with TRBJ2-6, with a weak D call TRBD1 (5 bases). V was shortened by 5 bases and J by 3 bases, with 17 bases between the two germline ends. Germline CDR1 MNHEY, CDR2 SMNVEV (reference sequence). This CDR3 region has 17 residues. CDR3 protein: CASSRQGIRVGANVLTF. The CDR3 nucleotides read TGTGCCAGCAGTAGGCAGGGAATAAGGGTTGGGGCCAACGTCCTGACTTTC.

As to this clone: The sample carries other DNA sequences with the same CDR3. V usage is TRBV4-1 and J usage is TRBJ1-3; D remains unclear. The CDR3 is 14 amino acids. Germline CDR1 and CDR2: MGHRA and YSYEKL. V gave up 0 bases and J gave up 7 bases, with 10 bases separating them. CDR3 sequence: CASSQDPSGNTIYF. As DNA, the CDR3 is TGCGCCAGCAGCCAAGACCCCTCGGGGAACACCATATATTTT.

The genes are TRBV28 and TRBJ1-4, with 7 bases aligning to TRBD1. J was trimmed by 4 bases and V by 4 bases; bases with no gene match: 3. Germline assignment: CDR1 MDHEN and CDR2 SYDVKM. The CDR3 spans 14 residues. The CDR3 here is CASSSGQFNEKLFF. The CDR3 coding sequence is TGTGCCAGCAGTTCGGGACAGTTTAATGAAAAACTGTTTTTT.

This chain joins TRBV11-2 and TRBJ2-1, with 7 bases aligning to TRBD1. V lost 2 bases and J lost 6; bases outside the gene matches: 10. Germline CDR1 SGHAT, CDR2 FQNNGV. The CDR3 covers 16 residues. This CDR3 reads CASSLLRGRSPNEQFF. In DNA form, the CDR3 reads TGTGCCAGCAGCTTATTGAGGGGGCGCTCCCCCAATGAGCAGTTCTTC.

The V gene is TRBV5-3, the J gene TRBJ2-3; D unresolved. TRBV5-3 is an open reading frame, and its role is uncertain. CDR3 length: 15 residues. V lost 0 bases and J lost 0, with 8 bases in between. The CDR3 DNA follows: TGTGCCAGAAGCTTGGGGTACAGTAGCACAGATACGCAGTATTTT. This codes for CARSLGYSSTDTQYF.

This chain uses TRBV2 with TRBJ2-3; TRBD1 might be the D (6 bases). The CDR3 consists of 13 residues. In germline, CDR1 is SNHLY, CDR2 FYNNEI. The germline V and J ends were trimmed by 8 bases and 2 bases, with 11 bases remaining between them. In nucleotides, the CDR3 is TGTGCCAGCTCGAGGGGGAACACAGATACGCAGTATTTT. As protein: CASSRGNTDTQYF. Drawing the rest from reference TRBV2 and TRBJ2-3, the complete variable domain is EPEVTQTPSHQVTQMGQEVILRCVPISNHLYFYWYRQILGQKVEFLVSFYNNEISEKSEIFDDQFSVERPDGSNFTLKIRSTKLEDSAMYFCASSRGNTDTQYFGPGTRLTVL.

This chain connects TRBV2 to TRBJ2-1; D gene ambiguous. The V gene lost 1 base and the J gene lost 5 bases, with 15 bases spanning the gap. The length of the CDR3 is 16 residues. In germline, CDR1 is SNHLY, CDR2 FYNNEI. The CDR3 region has the DNA TGTGCCAGCAGTGAAGGACGCGTCTCAGGCCACAATGAGCAGTTCTTC. This sequence encodes CASSEGRVSGHNEQFF.